These 3 T cell receptor beta chains originate from one sample sequenced in a study of T cells after posttransplantation cyclophosphamide. The method was immunoSEQ multiplex PCR; TCRdb's version includes in-frame clones alone and lacks a portion of them. The sample lists 18,000 or so clones; 83% were seen once. Sample: memory CD4+ T cells sorted from blood. The receptors were sampled from a man between 25 and 39 years old in good health and a related stem cell transplant donor.

The V and J genes are TRBV7-3 and TRBJ1-6; tentative D call: TRBD1 (6 bases). The V gene's germline CDR1 is SGHTA and CDR2 FQGTGA. V was clipped by 5 bases and J by 7 bases, with 12 bases between them. The CDR3 runs 14 residues. The CDR3 loop is CASSMGHSNSPLHF. The DNA of the CDR3 is TGTGCCAGCAGCATGGGACACTCAAATTCACCCCTCCACTTT.

The chain has TRBV6-5 and TRBJ1-4; D is perhaps TRBD1 (6 bases). In germline, CDR1 is MNHEY, CDR2 SVGAGI. The ends were cut back, 7 bases at V and 1 base at J, with 13 bases in the middle. CDR3 size: 15 residues. This CDR3 is CASKETGETNEKLFF. The CDR3 bases are TGTGCCAGCAAGGAGACAGGAGAAACTAATGAAAAACTGTTTTTT.

This chain uses TRBV6-5 with TRBJ1-4; 9 nucleotides align to TRBD1. The CDR3 is 15 residues long. Germline V CDR1 and CDR2: MNHEY, SVGAGI. V was clipped by 10 bases and J by 5 bases; unmatched bases: 11. CDR3 loop: CAISDPTGGNEKLFF. In DNA, the CDR3 is TGTGCCATCAGCGATCCGACAGGGGGAAATGAAAAACTGTTTTTT.